This T cell receptor (beta chain) was captured by sequencing in a study of cytomegalovirus exposure and HLA in healthy donors. Study at large: According to later analysis, the same platform produced the roughly 120 validation and 666 first-cohort repertoires.

TCRdb's table, derived via immunoSEQ multiplex PCR, lists solely in-frame clones and lacks some. The table lists 150,000 to 200,000 clones, approximately 89% of them singletons. Study-wide results and caveats: In vitro data verified a few CMV-associated chains as specific for CMV antigens. Usually a TCR sequence was rare, but some public TCRs were found in many donors.

This CDR3 comprises 15 residues. Germline assignment: CDR1 MGHRA and CDR2 YSYEKL. V lost 2 bases and J lost 3; bases outside the gene matches: 6. Comment on this clone: What it binds is not known.

J is TRBJ2-7 and V is TRBV4-1, with 8 nucleotides matching TRBD1. Sequences were obtained from PBMCs. This receptor was taken from a young man in good health and CMV-seropositive. The CDR3 loop is CASSQPGQAHYEQYF. The CDR3 nucleotides are TGCGCCAGCAGCCAACCGGGACAGGCCCACTACGAGCAGTACTTC.